Each of the 16 T cell receptor beta chains below was sequenced from the same sample in a study of blood T cells in healthy people across ages (dated by TCRdb to about 2015). Library preparation was by 5' RACE. Sequenced on an Illumina HiSeq 2500. A second PCR of 7 to 11 cycles was performed with a sample-barcoded 5' primer and a J-beta primer mix. The public reads were run again by TCRdb, first through fastp at Q25 and then through MiXCR, and only productive beta chains were kept. Entries are consolidated by CDR3 protein sequence, retaining the most common genes and DNA. A total of 1.5 million to 1.9 million distinct CDR3 sequences appear in this sample, roughly 43% of them only once. The ten largest account for just over 4% of the sample. The sample comprised blood. The receptors were gathered from a woman under 30 in good health.

The chain has TRBV15 and TRBJ1-5; 8 bases fit TRBD1. Trimming cost V 3 bases and J 7 bases; bases outside gene matches: 5. The CDR3 is made up of 14 amino acids. The germline CDR1 and CDR2 sequences are LNHNV and YYDKDF (reference sequence). The CDR3 reads CATSSTQGGQPQHF. The CDR3 DNA is TGTGCCACCAGCAGTACACAGGGGGGACAGCCCCAGCATTTT.

The chain carries TRBV7-9 and TRBJ2-5, with TRBD1 as a possible D gene (7 bases). Germline CDR1 reads SEHNR; CDR2 reads FQNEAQ (reference sequence). V was pared by 3 bases and J by 11 bases, with 19 bases between. The CDR3 runs to 14 residues. The CDR3 loop reads CASSFGQGGMEQYF. The CDR3 DNA reads TGTGCCAGCAGCTTCGGCCAGGGGGGAATGGAGCAGTACTTC. Drawing the rest from reference TRBV7-9 and TRBJ2-5, the complete variable domain is DTGVSQNPRHKITKRGQNVTFRCDPISEHNRLYWYRQTLGQGPEFLTYFQNEAQLEKSRLLSDRFSAERPKGSFSTLEIQRTEQGDSAMYLCASSFGQGGMEQYFGPGTRLLVL.

This clonotype was observed at least ten times. This chain joins TRBV4-3 and TRBJ2-7; possibly TRBD2 for D (7 bases). Looked up from germline, CDR1 is LGHNA and CDR2 is YSLEER. V lost 0 bases to trimming and J lost 1 base, with 13 bases between them. This CDR3 spans 16 amino acids. In DNA form, the CDR3 reads TGCGCCAGCAGCCAAGACGAAGGGGGGGGTTCCTACGAGCAGTACTTC. This sequence encodes CASSQDEGGGSYEQYF.

This clonotype appeared once. At one end the junction does not follow the germline gene, possibly because of a read error. The V gene is TRBV9, the J gene TRBJ2-3; D is possibly TRBD1 (6 bases). In germline, CDR1 is SGDLS, CDR2 YYNGEE. This CDR3 spans 15 amino acids. CDR3 nucleotides: TGTGCCAGCAGCACCCAACGGACAGCCACAGATACGCGGTATTTT. Translated, it gives CASSTQRTATDTRYF.

CDR3: CASRLLAGAPTDTQYF. The CDR3 DNA is TGTGCCAGCAGACTTCTAGCGGGGGCCCCCACAGATACGCAGTATTTT. J is TRBJ2-3 and V is TRBV6-5, with 10 nucleotides matching TRBD2. The CDR3 is 16 amino acids. From germline, CDR1 is MNHEY and CDR2 SVGAGI. With V trimmed by 6 bases and J by 2 bases, 8 bases remained unmatched.

The chain employs TRBV25-1 and TRBJ1-1; a weak D match, TRBD1 (5 bases). Trimming stripped 3 bases from V and 7 bases from J, with 21 bases between. Germline V gene sequence: CDR1 MGHDK, CDR2 SYGVNS. The CDR3 loop spans 16 amino acids. CDR3 DNA: TGTGCCAGCAGTGACCGGTATGAGCAGGGTCGGGATGAAGCTTTCTTT. As protein: CASSDRYEQGRDEAFF. The whole variable domain, remainder taken from reference TRBV25-1 and TRBJ1-1, is EADIYQTPRYLVIGTGKKITLECSQTMGHDKMYWYQQDPGMELHLIHYSYGVNSTEKGDLSSESTVSRIRTEHFPLTLESARPSHTSQYLCASSDRYEQGRDEAFFGQGTRLTVV.

This rearrangement joins TRBV5-1 to TRBJ1-2; no firm D call. The CDR3 is 14 residues long. Trimming left V 0 bases short and J 6 bases short, with 12 bases between. Germline V gene sequence: CDR1 SGHRS, CDR2 YFSETQ. The CDR3 is CASSLGPSPDGYTF. The CDR3 DNA reads TGCGCCAGCAGCTTGGGTCCCAGCCCGGATGGCTACACCTTC.

The rearrangement uses TRBV4-1 and TRBJ1-2; TRBD1 matches 10 bases. V gave up 7 bases and J gave up 3 bases; unmatched junction bases: 8. CDR3 size: 15 residues. Looked up from germline, CDR1 is MGHRA and CDR2 is YSYEKL. CDR3 DNA sequence: TGCGCCAGCAACTACGGGACAGGGGCAGACTATGGCTACACCTTC. This codes for CASNYGTGADYGYTF.

This clonotype has only a few counts. The chain joins TRBV20-1 to TRBJ1-5; D call uncertain. Germline assignment: CDR1 DFQATT and CDR2 SNEGSKA (reference sequence). V was trimmed by 2 bases and J by 0 bases, leaving 8 bases between them. The CDR3 totals 14 residues. CDR3 in DNA: TGCAGTGCTAGACGCCCATATAGCAATCAGCCCCAGCATTTT. Its translation is CSARRPYSNQPQHF.

This clonotype was detected a few times. V usage is TRBV14 and J usage is TRBJ2-1, with D possibly called TRBD1 or TRBD2 (5 bases each). There are 17 residues in the CDR3. From germline, CDR1 is SGHDN and CDR2 FVKESK. V lost 1 base and J lost 4, with 17 bases in between. DNA of the CDR3: TGTGCCAGCAGCCAAGCCCCCCTATTGGGGGATTACAATGAGCAGTTCTTC. Translated, it gives CASSQAPLLGDYNEQFF.

The chain links TRBV10-3 to TRBJ2-1; 11 bases agree with TRBD2. V gave up 5 bases and J gave up 13 bases; unmatched junction bases: 13. The CDR3 runs to 15 residues. Germline V gene data show CDR1 as ENHRY and CDR2 as SYGVKD. CDR3 sequence (DNA): TGTGCCATCAGTCCGGGACTAGCGGTGCGTGAGACCCAGTTCTTC. Translating it yields CAISPGLAVRETQFF.

This clonotype was detected many times. The chain recombines TRBV6-2 or TRBV6-3 with TRBJ2-5; D is undetermined. This CDR3 is built from 13 residues. Trimming cost V 7 bases and J 3 bases, with 12 bases left between them. CDR1 and CDR2 (germline): MNHEY, SVGEGT. The CDR3 DNA reads as TGTGCCAGCAAACAGCATTCAGAAGAGACCCAGTACTTC. Its protein product is CASKQHSEETQYF.

V is TRBV27 and J is TRBJ2-5; unclear D gene. V was trimmed by 6 bases and J by 1 base, leaving 9 bases between them. The CDR3 extends over 13 amino acids. CDR1 is MNHEY, CDR2 SMNVEV, per germline (reference sequence). The CDR3 sequence is CASRFLSQETQYF. The DNA for the CDR3 is TGTGCCAGCAGGTTTCTCAGCCAAGAGACCCAGTACTTC.

This chain uses TRBV5-6 with TRBJ1-1, with 7 positions matching TRBD1. V gave up 4 bases and J gave up 0 bases; unmatched junction bases: 6. Germline values: CDR1 SGHDT, CDR2 YYEEEE. This CDR3 region has 15 residues. The CDR3 DNA follows: TGTGCCAGCAGCGTAATAGGGGGCATGAACACTGAAGCTTTCTTT. Translated, it gives CASSVIGGMNTEAFF.

The table lists this clonotype with a few counts. The chain carries TRBV5-1 and TRBJ2-1; 9 bases line up with TRBD1. Germline V gives CDR1 SGHRS, CDR2 YFSETQ. J lost 2 bases, V lost 0 bases, and 3 bases had no gene match. The CDR3 runs 16 residues. CDR3 protein: CASSLGTGVAYNEQFF. The CDR3 nucleotides read TGCGCCAGCAGCTTGGGGACAGGGGTGGCCTACAATGAGCAGTTCTTC. Based on the CDR3 plus reference TRBV5-1 and TRBJ2-1, the full variable domain is KAGVTQTPRYLIKTRGQQVTLSCSPISGHRSVSWYQQTPGQGLQFLFEYFSETQRNKGNFPGRFSGRQFSNSRSEMNVSTLELGDSALYLCASSLGTGVAYNEQFFGPGTRLTVL.

This chain connects TRBV24-1 to TRBJ2-5, with D possibly matching TRBD2 (5 bases). Germline V gene lookup returns CDR1 KGHDR and CDR2 SFDVKD. The CDR3 totals 13 residues. The V end lost 6 bases, the J end lost 0 bases, and 7 bases lay between the germline ends. The CDR3 loop reads CATSTGYQETQYF. In DNA, the CDR3 is TGTGCCACCAGTACGGGGTACCAAGAGACCCAGTACTTC.